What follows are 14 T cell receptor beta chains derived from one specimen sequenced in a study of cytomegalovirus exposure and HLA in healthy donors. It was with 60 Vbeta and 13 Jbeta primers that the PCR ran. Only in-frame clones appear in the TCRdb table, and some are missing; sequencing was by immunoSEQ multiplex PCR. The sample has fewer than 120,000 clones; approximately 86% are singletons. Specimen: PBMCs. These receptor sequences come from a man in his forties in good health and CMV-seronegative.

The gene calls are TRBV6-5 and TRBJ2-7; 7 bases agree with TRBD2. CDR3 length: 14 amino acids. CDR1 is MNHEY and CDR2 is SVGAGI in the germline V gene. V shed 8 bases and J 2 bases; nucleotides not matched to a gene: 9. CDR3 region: CASRRGAGTYEQYF. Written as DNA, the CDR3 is TGTGCCAGCCGAAGGGGAGCGGGGACCTACGAGCAGTACTTC.

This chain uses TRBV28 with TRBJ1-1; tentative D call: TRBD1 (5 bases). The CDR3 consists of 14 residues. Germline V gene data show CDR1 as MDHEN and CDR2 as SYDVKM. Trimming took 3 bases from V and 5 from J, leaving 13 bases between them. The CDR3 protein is CASSFTGGRTEAFF. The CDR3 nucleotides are TGTGCCAGCAGTTTTACCGGGGGGAGGACTGAAGCTTTCTTT.

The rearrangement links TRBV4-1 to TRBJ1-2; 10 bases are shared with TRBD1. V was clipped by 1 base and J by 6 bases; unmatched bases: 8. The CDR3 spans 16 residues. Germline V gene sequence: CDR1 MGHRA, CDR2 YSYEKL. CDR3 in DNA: TGCGCCAGCAGCCAAGGGGGACAGGGGTTTAATCATGGCTACACCTTC. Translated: CASSQGGQGFNHGYTF.

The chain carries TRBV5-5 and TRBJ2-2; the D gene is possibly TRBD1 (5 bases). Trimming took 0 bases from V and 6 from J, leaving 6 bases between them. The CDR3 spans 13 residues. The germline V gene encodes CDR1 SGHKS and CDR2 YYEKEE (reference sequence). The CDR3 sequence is CASSLEGSGELFF. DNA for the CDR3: TGTGCCAGCAGCTTGGAGGGGTCCGGGGAGCTGTTTTTT.

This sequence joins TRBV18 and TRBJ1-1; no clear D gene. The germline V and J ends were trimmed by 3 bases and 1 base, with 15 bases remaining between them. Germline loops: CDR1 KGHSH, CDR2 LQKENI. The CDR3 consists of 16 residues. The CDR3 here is CASSPSLMQKNTEAFF. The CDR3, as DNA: TGTGCCAGCTCACCGTCCTTAATGCAGAAGAACACTGAAGCTTTCTTT.

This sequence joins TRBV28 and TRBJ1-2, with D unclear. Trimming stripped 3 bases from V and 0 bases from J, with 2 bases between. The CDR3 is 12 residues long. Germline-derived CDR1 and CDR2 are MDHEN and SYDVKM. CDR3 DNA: TGTGCCAGCAGTTTCTCTAACTATGGCTACACCTTC. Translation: CASSFSNYGYTF.

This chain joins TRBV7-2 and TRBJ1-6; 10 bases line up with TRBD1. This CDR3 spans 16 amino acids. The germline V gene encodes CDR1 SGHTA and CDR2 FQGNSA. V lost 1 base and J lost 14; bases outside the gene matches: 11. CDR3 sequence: CASSLVGTGDPSALHF. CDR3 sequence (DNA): TGTGCCAGCAGCTTAGTAGGGACAGGGGACCCTTCGGCCCTCCACTTT.

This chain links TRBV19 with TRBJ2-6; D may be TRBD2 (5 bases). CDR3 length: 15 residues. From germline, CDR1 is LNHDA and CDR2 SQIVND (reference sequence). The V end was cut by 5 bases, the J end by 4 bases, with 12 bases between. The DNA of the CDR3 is TGTGCCAGTAGTCCTCGGACGGGGGGGGCCAACGTCCTGACTTTC. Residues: CASSPRTGGANVLTF. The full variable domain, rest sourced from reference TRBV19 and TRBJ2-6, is DGGITQSPKYLFRKEGQNVTLSCEQNLNHDAMYWYRQDPGQGLRLIYYSQIVNDFQKGDIAEGYSVSREKKESFPLTVTSAQKNPTAFYLCASSPRTGGANVLTFGAGSRLTVL.

CDR3 sequence: CASGFGLRNTEAFF. CDR3 bases: TGTGCTAGTGGTTTCGGACTCAGGAACACTGAAGCTTTCTTT. V is TRBV12-5 and J is TRBJ1-1, with D unclear. With 3 bases removed from V and 1 base from J, the gap between germline ends came to 9 bases. The germline gives CDR1 LGHNT, CDR2 FRNRAP. This CDR3 comprises 14 residues.

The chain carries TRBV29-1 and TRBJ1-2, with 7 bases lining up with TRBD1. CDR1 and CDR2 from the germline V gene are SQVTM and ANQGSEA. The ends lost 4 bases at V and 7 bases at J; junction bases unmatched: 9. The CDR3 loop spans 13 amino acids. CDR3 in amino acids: CSVGNRGPLGYTF. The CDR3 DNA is TGCAGCGTTGGTAACAGGGGTCCCCTTGGCTACACCTTC. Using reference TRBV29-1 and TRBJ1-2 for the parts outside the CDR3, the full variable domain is SAVISQKPSRDICQRGTSLTIQCQVDSQVTMMFWYRQQPGQSLTLIATANQGSEATYESGFVIDKFPISRPNLTFSTLTVSNMSPEDSSIYLCSVGNRGPLGYTFGSGTRLTVV.

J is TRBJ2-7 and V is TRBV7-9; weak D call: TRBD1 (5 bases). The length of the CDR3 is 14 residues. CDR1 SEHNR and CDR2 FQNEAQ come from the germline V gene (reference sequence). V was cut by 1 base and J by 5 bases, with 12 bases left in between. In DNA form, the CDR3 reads TGTGCCAGCAGCTTAGAGACAGAAAGGGACGAGCAGTACTTC. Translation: CASSLETERDEQYF. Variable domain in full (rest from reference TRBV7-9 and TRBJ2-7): DTGVSQNPRHKITKRGQNVTFRCDPISEHNRLYWYRQTLGQGPEFLTYFQNEAQLEKSRLLSDRFSAERPKGSFSTLEIQRTEQGDSAMYLCASSLETERDEQYFGPGTRLTVT.

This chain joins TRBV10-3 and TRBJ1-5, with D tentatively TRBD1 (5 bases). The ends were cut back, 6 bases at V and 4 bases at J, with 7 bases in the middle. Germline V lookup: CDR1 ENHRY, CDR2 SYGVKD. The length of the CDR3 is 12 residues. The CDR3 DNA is TGTGCCATCAGCCGGGGGAATCAGCCCCAGCATTTT. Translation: CAISRGNQPQHF.

The CDR3: CASRTPYTEAFF. The CDR3 coding sequence is TGTGCCAGCCGTACACCTTACACTGAAGCTTTCTTT. The rearrangement joins TRBV28 to TRBJ1-1, with no clear D. Between the trimmed V and J ends, which lost 8 bases and 3 bases, there was a span of 10 bases. This CDR3 has 12 residues. Germline V gene data show CDR1 as MDHEN and CDR2 as SYDVKM.

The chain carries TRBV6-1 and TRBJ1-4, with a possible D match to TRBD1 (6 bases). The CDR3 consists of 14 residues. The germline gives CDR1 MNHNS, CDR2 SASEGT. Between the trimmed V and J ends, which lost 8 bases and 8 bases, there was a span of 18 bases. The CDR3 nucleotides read TGTGCCAGCTCACCGGGGGGCGCGAGAGAAAAACTGTTTTTT. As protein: CASSPGGAREKLFF.